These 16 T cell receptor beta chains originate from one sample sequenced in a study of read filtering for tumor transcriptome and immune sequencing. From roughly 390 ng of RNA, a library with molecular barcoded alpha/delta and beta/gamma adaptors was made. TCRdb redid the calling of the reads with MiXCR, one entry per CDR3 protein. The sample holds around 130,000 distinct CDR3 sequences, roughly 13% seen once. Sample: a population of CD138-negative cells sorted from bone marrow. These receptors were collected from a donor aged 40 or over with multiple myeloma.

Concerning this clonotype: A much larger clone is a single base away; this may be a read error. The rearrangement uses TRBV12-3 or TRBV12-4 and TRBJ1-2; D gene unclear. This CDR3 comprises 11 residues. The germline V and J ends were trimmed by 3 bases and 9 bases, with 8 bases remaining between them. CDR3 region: CASSFAQSYTF. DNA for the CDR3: TGTGCCAGCAGTTTCGCACAGAGCTACACCTTC.

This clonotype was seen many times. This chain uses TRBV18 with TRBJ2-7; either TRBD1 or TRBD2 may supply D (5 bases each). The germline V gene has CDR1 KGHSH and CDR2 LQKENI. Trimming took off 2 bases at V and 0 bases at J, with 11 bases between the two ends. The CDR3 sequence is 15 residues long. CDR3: CASSPRGRSSYEQYF. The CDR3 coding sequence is TGTGCCAGCTCACCAAGGGGACGGAGCTCCTACGAGCAGTACTTC.

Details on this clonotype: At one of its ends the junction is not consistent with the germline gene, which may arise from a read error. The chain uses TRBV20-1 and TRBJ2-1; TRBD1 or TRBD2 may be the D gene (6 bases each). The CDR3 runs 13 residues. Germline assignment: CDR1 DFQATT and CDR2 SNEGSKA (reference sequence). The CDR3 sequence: CSANGQGRNERFF. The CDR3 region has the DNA TGCAGTGCTAACGGGCAGGGGAGGAATGAGCGGTTCTTC.

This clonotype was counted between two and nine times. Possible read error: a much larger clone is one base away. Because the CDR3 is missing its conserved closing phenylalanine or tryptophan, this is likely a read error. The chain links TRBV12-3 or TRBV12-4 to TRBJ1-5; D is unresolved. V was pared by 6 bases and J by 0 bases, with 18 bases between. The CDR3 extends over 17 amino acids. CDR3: CASSLVQSFNSNQPQHL. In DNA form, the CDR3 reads TGTGCCAGCAGCCTTGTACAGAGTTTTAATAGCAATCAGCCCCAGCATCTT.

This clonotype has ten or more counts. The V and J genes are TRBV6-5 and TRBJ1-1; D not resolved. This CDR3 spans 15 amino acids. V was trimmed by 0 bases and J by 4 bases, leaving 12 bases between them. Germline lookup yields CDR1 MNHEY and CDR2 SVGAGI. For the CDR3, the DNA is TGTGCCAGCAGTTACTCGACTTGGACGGGCACTGAAGCTTTCTTT. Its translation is CASSYSTWTGTEAFF.

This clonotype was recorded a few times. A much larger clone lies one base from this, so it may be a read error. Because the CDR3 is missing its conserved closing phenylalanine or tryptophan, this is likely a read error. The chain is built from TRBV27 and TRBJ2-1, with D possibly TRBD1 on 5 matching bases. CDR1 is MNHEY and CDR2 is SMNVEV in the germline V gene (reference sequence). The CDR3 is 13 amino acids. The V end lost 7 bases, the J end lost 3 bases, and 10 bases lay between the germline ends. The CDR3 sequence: CASNRQGYNEQFI. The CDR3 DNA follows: TGTGCCAGCAACCGTCAGGGCTACAATGAGCAGTTCATC.

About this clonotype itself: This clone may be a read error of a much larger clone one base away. In DNA, the CDR3 is TGTGCCTGCAGCCAAGTTCCGGGGAACACTGAAGCTTTCTTT. Translating gives CACSQVPGNTEAFF. This sequence joins TRBV3-1 and TRBJ1-1, with D unresolved. Germline V CDR1 and CDR2: LGHDT, YNNKEL (reference sequence). This CDR3 is built from 14 residues.

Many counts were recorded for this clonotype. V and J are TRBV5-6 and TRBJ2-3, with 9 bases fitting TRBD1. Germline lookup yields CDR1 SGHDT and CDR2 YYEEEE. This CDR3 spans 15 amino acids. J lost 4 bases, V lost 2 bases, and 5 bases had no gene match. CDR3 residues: CASSFGTGSSDTQYF. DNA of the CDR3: TGTGCCAGCAGCTTCGGGACAGGGTCATCAGATACGCAGTATTTT.

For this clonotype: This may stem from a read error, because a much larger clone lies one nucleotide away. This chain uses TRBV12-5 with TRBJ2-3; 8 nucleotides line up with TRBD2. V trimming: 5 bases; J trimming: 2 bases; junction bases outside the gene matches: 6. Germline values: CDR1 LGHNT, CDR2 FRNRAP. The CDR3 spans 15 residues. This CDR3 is CASGRGGFVTDTQYF. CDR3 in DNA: TGTGCTAGTGGTCGGGGGGGTTTTGTCACAGATACGCAGTATTTT.

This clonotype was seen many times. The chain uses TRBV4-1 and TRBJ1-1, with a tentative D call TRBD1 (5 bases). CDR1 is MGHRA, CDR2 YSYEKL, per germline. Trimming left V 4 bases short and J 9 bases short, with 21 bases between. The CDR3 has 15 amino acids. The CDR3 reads CASSPAGLSREKAFF. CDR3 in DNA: TGCGCCAGCAGCCCAGCGGGACTCTCCCGGGAGAAAGCTTTCTTT.

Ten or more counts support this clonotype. The CDR3 DNA follows: TGTGCCAGCAGTTTGGTGGGAGCTTGGAATGAGCAGTTCTTC. Amino acid sequence: CASSLVGAWNEQFF. The V gene is TRBV6-6, the J gene TRBJ2-1, with a weak D call TRBD2 (5 bases). The CDR3 is 14 residues long. The germline V and J ends were trimmed by 4 bases and 7 bases, with 14 bases remaining between them. Germline lookup yields CDR1 MNHNY and CDR2 SVGAGI (reference sequence).

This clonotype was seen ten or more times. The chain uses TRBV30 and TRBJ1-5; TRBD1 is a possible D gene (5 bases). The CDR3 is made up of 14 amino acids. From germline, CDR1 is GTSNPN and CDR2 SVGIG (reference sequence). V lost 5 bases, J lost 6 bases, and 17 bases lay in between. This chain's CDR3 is CAWGTGGGGQPQHF. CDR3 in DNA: TGTGCCTGGGGTACCGGGGGAGGCGGTCAGCCCCAGCATTTT.

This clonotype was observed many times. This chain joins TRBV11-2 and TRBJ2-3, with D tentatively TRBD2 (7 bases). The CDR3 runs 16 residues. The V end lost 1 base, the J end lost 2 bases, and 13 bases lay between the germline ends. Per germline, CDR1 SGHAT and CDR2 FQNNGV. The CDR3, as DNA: TGTGCCAGCAGCTTAGGAGGGGGGACTACCACAGATACGCAGTATTTT. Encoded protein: CASSLGGGTTTDTQYF.

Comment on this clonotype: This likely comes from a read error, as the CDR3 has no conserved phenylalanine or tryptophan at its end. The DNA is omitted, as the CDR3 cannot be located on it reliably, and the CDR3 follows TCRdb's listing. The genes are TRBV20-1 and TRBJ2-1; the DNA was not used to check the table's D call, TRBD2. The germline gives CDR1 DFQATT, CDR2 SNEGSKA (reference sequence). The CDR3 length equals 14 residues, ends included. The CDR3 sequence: CSARLAGGYNEQIC.

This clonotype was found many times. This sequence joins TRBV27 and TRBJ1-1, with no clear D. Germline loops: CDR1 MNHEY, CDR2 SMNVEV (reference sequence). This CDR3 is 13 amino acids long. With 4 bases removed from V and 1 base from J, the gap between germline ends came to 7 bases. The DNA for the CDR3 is TGTGCCAGCAGTTACCGTGAGAACACTGAAGCTTTCTTT. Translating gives CASSYRENTEAFF.

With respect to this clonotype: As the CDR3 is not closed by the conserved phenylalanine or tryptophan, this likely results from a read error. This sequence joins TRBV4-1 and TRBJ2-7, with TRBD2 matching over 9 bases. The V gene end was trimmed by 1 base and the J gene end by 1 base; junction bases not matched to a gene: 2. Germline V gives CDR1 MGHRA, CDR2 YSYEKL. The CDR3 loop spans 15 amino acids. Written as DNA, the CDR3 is TGCGCCAGCAGCCAAGGCCTAGCGGGATCCTACGAGCAGTACCTC. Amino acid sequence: CASSQGLAGSYEQYL.